These 24 T cell receptor beta chains were all obtained from the same sample, sequenced in a study of blood T cell repertoires in COVID-19. Clones were sequenced by immunoSEQ multiplex PCR, and TCRdb holds only the in-frame ones, with some missing. The sample includes under 200,000 clones, over 75% of them seen just once. Sequenced: peripheral blood. The receptors here all came from a man in his 70s with acute or convalescent COVID-19.

The chain joins TRBV18 to TRBJ1-6, with D possibly being TRBD1 (6 bases). Trimming took 2 bases from V and 5 from J, leaving 16 bases between them. The CDR3 totals 17 residues. From germline, CDR1 is KGHSH and CDR2 LQKENI. The CDR3 DNA reads as TGTGCCAGCTCACCAGACCGGGGGGCGGATAATAATTCACCCCTCCACTTT. Its protein product is CASSPDRGADNNSPLHF.

The chain carries TRBV30 and TRBJ1-1; 7 bases map to TRBD1. Germline trimming cut 5 bases from V and 2 bases from J; bases unmatched to any gene: 5. Germline V gene sequence: CDR1 GTSNPN, CDR2 SVGIG (reference sequence). This CDR3 region has 13 residues. The CDR3 nucleotides read TGTGCCTGGGACACAGGGGCAAACACTGAAGCTTTCTTT. Protein sequence: CAWDTGANTEAFF.

The chain carries TRBV6-1 and TRBJ1-4; D might be TRBD1 (5 bases). CDR1 and CDR2 (germline): MNHNS, SASEGT. Trimming cost V 2 bases and J 3 bases, with 16 bases left between them. The CDR3 covers 17 residues. The CDR3 region has the DNA TGTGCCAGCAGTGAATTGGGCAGGGCTGTCTCTAATGAAAAACTGTTTTTT. It encodes CASSELGRAVSNEKLFF.

There are a few counts of this clone. The chain is built from TRBV10-1 and TRBJ1-6; the match to TRBD1 covers 10 bases. The CDR3 contains 15 residues. Germline CDR1 is WNHNN and CDR2 is SYGVQD (reference sequence). Unmatched junction bases numbered 3, after V lost 0 bases and J lost 10 bases. The CDR3: CASSESGTGVSPLHF. The CDR3 DNA reads as TGCGCCAGCAGTGAGTCCGGGACAGGGGTGTCACCCCTCCACTTT.

The genes are TRBV9 and TRBJ2-7, with 9 bases matching TRBD1. This CDR3 spans 16 amino acids. Per the germline V gene, CDR1 is SGDLS and CDR2 is YYNGEE. V gave up 0 bases and J gave up 2 bases; unmatched junction bases: 6. The CDR3 sequence is CASSVAPGQGTYEQYF. CDR3 DNA: TGTGCCAGCAGCGTAGCCCCGGGACAGGGCACCTACGAGCAGTACTTC.

V and J are TRBV6-1 and TRBJ2-5; D uncertain. Germline values: CDR1 MNHNS, CDR2 SASEGT. V was pared by 3 bases and J by 3 bases, with 8 bases between. CDR3 length: 13 residues. CDR3 sequence reads: CASSDGTKETQYF. In DNA form, the CDR3 reads TGTGCCAGCAGTGATGGTACAAAAGAGACCCAGTACTTC.

The chain employs TRBV3-1 (or the pseudogene TRBV3-2) and TRBJ1-2, with D possibly being TRBD1 (5 bases). The germline V and J ends were trimmed by 3 bases and 3 bases, with 8 bases remaining between them. The CDR3 totals 13 residues. The germline CDR1 and CDR2 sequences are LGHDT and YNNKEL (reference sequence). The CDR3 sequence: CASSQDTYYGYTF. CDR3 sequence (DNA): TGTGCCAGCAGCCAGGACACCTACTATGGCTACACCTTC.

The chain joins TRBV14 to TRBJ2-1; TRBD2 aligns across 11 bases. V lost 4 bases and J lost 9; bases outside the gene matches: 8. The CDR3 covers 15 residues. Germline V lookup: CDR1 SGHDN, CDR2 FVKESK. Here the CDR3 DNA reads TGTGCCAGCAGCCCAAACCTAGCGGGGGGCACTGAGCAGTTCTTC. Encoded protein: CASSPNLAGGTEQFF.

V gene TRBV9 combines with J gene TRBJ2-4, with D perhaps TRBD2 (6 bases). This CDR3 has 15 amino acids. Germline V CDR1 and CDR2: SGDLS, YYNGEE. Trimming removed 4 bases from V and 7 bases from J, with 18 bases in between. This CDR3 is CASSIQPGLENIQYF. The CDR3, as DNA: TGTGCCAGCAGCATCCAACCGGGACTGGAGAACATTCAGTACTTC. Full variable domain (missing parts from reference TRBV9 and TRBJ2-4): DSGVTQTPKHLITATGQRVTLRCSPRSGDLSVYWYQQSLDQGLQFLIQYYNGEERAKGNILERFSAQQFPDLHSELNLSSLELGDSALYFCASSIQPGLENIQYFGAGTRLSVL.

The J gene is TRBJ2-5, the V gene TRBV27, with D perhaps TRBD2 (6 bases). Germline V gives CDR1 MNHEY, CDR2 SMNVEV (reference sequence). This CDR3 spans 14 amino acids. V lost 3 bases to trimming and J lost 10 bases, with 18 bases between them. CDR3 protein: CASSFRERASIQYF. Here the CDR3 DNA reads TGTGCCAGCAGTTTTCGGGAGCGAGCGTCGATCCAGTACTTC.

This clone was recorded only once. CDR3 bases: TGTGCCAGCAGCCAAGAGCAGCCGGGACTGGGTGAGCAGTTCTTC. Amino acid sequence: CASSQEQPGLGEQFF. V usage is TRBV3-1 (or the pseudogene TRBV3-2) and J usage is TRBJ2-1, with D possibly TRBD2 on 6 matching bases. V lost 0 bases and J 9 bases, leaving 15 bases between the germline ends. This CDR3 region has 15 residues. From germline, CDR1 is LGHDT and CDR2 YNNKEL (reference sequence).

The chain has TRBV5-1 and TRBJ2-3; 10 nucleotides line up with TRBD2. Per the germline V gene, CDR1 is SGHRS and CDR2 is YFSETQ. This CDR3 has 17 amino acids. Trimming removed 7 bases from V and 4 bases from J; junction bases left unmatched: 15. This CDR3 reads CASSPETLAGGSDTQYF. CDR3 DNA: TGCGCCAGCTCCCCCGAGACTTTAGCGGGGGGATCAGATACGCAGTATTTT.

The V gene is TRBV4-1, the J gene TRBJ2-1; 11 bases are a match to TRBD2. V lost 1 base to trimming and J lost 4 bases; unmatched junction nucleotides: 3. This CDR3 has 16 residues. CDR1 is MGHRA and CDR2 is YSYEKL in the germline V gene. The CDR3 DNA reads as TGCGCCAGCAGCCAAGTGCCTAGCGGGGGGTACAATGAGCAGTTCTTC. The encoded protein is CASSQVPSGGYNEQFF.

The chain couples TRBV6-5 to TRBJ1-3; TRBD1 is a possible D gene (5 bases). Germline-derived CDR1 and CDR2 are MNHEY and SVGAGI. This CDR3 region has 14 residues. V lost 6 bases, J lost 4 bases, and 13 bases lay in between. CDR3 in amino acids: CASRAGTLGNTIYF. The CDR3 region has the DNA TGTGCCAGCAGAGCCGGGACTCTCGGAAACACCATATATTTT.

The rearrangement links TRBV6-1 to TRBJ2-6; TRBD1 agrees at 9 bases. J gave up 0 bases and V 2 bases, and 17 bases lay outside the gene matches. Germline V gives CDR1 MNHNS, CDR2 SASEGT. The length of the CDR3 is 22 residues. The CDR3 sequence: CASSETGTGSLFINSGANVLTF. The CDR3 DNA reads TGTGCCAGCAGTGAAACCGGGACAGGGTCTTTGTTTATCAACTCTGGGGCCAACGTCCTGACTTTC.

The chain is built from TRBV11-2 and TRBJ1-2; D is ambiguous. Between the trimmed V and J ends, which lost 2 bases and 5 bases, there was a span of 12 bases. Germline CDR1 is SGHAT and CDR2 is FQNNGV. The CDR3 runs 14 residues. In DNA form, the CDR3 reads TGTGCCAGCAGCTTACAGGTTGAGGGTTATGGCTACACCTTC. Its translation: CASSLQVEGYGYTF. Combining the CDR3 with reference TRBV11-2 and TRBJ1-2 gives the whole variable domain EAGVAQSPRYKIIEKRQSVAFWCNPISGHATLYWYQQILGQGPKLLIQFQNNGVVDDSQLPKDRFSAERLKGVDSTLKIQPAKLEDSAVYLCASSLQVEGYGYTFGSGTRLTVV.

The genes are TRBV28 and TRBJ2-1; the match to TRBD2 covers 10 bases. V dropped 5 bases and J dropped 8; count of bases not matched to a gene: 15. The CDR3 contains 17 residues. Germline V lookup: CDR1 MDHEN, CDR2 SYDVKM. Written as DNA, the CDR3 is TGTGCCAGCAGTCCAGTAATCGTAAGCGGGAGGGCCGATGAGCAGTTCTTC. Translating gives CASSPVIVSGRADEQFF.

With respect to this clone: Mismatch with germline at one junction end may stem from a read error. The V gene is TRBV4-2, the J gene TRBJ1-1; possible D gene TRBD1, 6 bases. This CDR3 spans 15 amino acids. CDR1 and CDR2 from the germline V gene are LGHNA and YNFKEQ. CDR3 coding DNA: TGTGCCAGCAGCAAAGATCCTTCAGGGGACTATGAAGCTTTCTTT. As protein: CASSKDPSGDYEAFF.

The chain combines TRBV3-1 (or the pseudogene TRBV3-2) with TRBJ1-2; 7 nucleotides line up with TRBD1. This CDR3 has 14 amino acids. The V gene end was trimmed by 1 base and the J gene end by 3 bases; junction bases not matched to a gene: 2. Germline V gene lookup returns CDR1 LGHDT and CDR2 YNNKEL (reference sequence). The CDR3 DNA reads TGTGCCAGCAGCCAAGCCGGGACAGACTATGGCTACACCTTC. This sequence encodes CASSQAGTDYGYTF.

Worth noting for this clone: Other DNA variants within this sample encode the same CDR3. The chain couples TRBV27 to TRBJ2-5; possibly TRBD1 for D (5 bases). The CDR3 spans 14 residues. Trimming took off 5 bases at V and 1 base at J, with 11 bases between the two ends. Germline CDR1 reads MNHEY; CDR2 reads SMNVEV (reference sequence). This CDR3 reads CASSLRDSQETQYF. The CDR3 region has the DNA TGTGCCAGCAGTCTCCGCGACAGCCAAGAGACCCAGTACTTC.

The rearrangement joins TRBV29-1 to TRBJ1-6; 9 nucleotides align to TRBD1. This CDR3 comprises 18 residues. The junction had 18 bases not matched to a gene; V was cut back by 7 bases and J by 5 bases. CDR1 is SQVTM and CDR2 is ANQGSEA in the germline V gene. CDR3 nucleotides: TGCAGCGCGCGAAACCGCCGGGACAGGGAAGAGGATAATTCACCCCTCCACTTT. This codes for CSARNRRDREEDNSPLHF.

The J gene is TRBJ1-6, the V gene TRBV5-4; 7 nucleotides match TRBD1. The germline CDR1 and CDR2 sequences are SGHNT and YYREEE (reference sequence). This CDR3 has 15 amino acids. J lost 6 bases, V lost 5 bases, and 8 bases had no gene match. Here the CDR3 reads CASSPRQGPNSPLHF. CDR3 nucleotide sequence: TGTGCCAGCAGTCCGAGACAGGGACCTAATTCACCCCTCCACTTT.

Only one count was recorded for this clone. This chain uses TRBV13 with TRBJ2-1; D is undetermined. V lost 0 bases, J lost 2 bases, and 8 bases lay in between. Germline CDR1 PRHDT, CDR2 FYEKMQ (reference sequence). This CDR3 is built from 15 residues. The CDR3, as DNA: TGTGCCAGCAGCTTAGGCCAGGCAGCCTACAATGAGCAGTTCTTC. It translates to CASSLGQAAYNEQFF.

The genes are TRBV20-1 and TRBJ1-2; 7 bases are a match to TRBD1. Losses at the gene ends were 8 bases for V and 8 bases for J; bases not matched to a gene: 8. The CDR3 sequence is 11 residues long. Germline V lookup: CDR1 DFQATT, CDR2 SNEGSKA (reference sequence). The CDR3: CSRQGGGGYTF. In DNA form, the CDR3 reads TGCAGTCGACAGGGCGGAGGGGGCTACACCTTC.